These 23 T cell receptor beta chains were sequenced from one sample in a study of OX40 agonist ivuxolimab in advanced cancers. Sequencing was performed with immunoSEQ multiplex PCR; in TCRdb, only in-frame clones are kept and a portion is missing. The sample holds around 77,000 clones, 75% to 95% seen once. Material: CD4+ or CD8+ T cells sorted from blood, obtained in a trial of the OX40 agonist ivuxolimab. The receptors here all came from an adult with an advanced solid tumor such as melanoma, head and neck, liver or kidney cancer.

This chain uses TRBV18 with TRBJ2-7; no definite D call. The CDR3 consists of 15 residues. CDR1 and CDR2 from the germline V gene are KGHSH and LQKENI. The V gene lost 3 bases and the J gene lost 2 bases, with 14 bases spanning the gap. The CDR3 region is CASSPRLTETYEQYF. The CDR3, as DNA: TGTGCCAGCTCACCCCGCCTGACGGAAACCTACGAGCAGTACTTC.

This rearrangement joins TRBV11-2 to TRBJ2-1; 9 bases map to TRBD2. V shed 0 bases and J 4 bases; nucleotides not matched to a gene: 7. From germline, CDR1 is SGHAT and CDR2 FQNNGV. The CDR3 is 17 amino acids. Written as DNA, the CDR3 is TGTGCCAGCAGCTTAGATCCGGCGGGAGGGCCGTACAATGAGCAGTTCTTC. It specifies CASSLDPAGGPYNEQFF.

The V and J genes are TRBV9 and TRBJ1-6, with D uncertain. V lost 0 bases and J lost 0, with 10 bases in between. Germline lookup yields CDR1 SGDLS and CDR2 YYNGEE. The CDR3 covers 17 residues. In DNA, the CDR3 is TGTGCCAGCAGCGTAGAGATGGGCTACTCCTATAATTCACCCCTCCACTTT. This codes for CASSVEMGYSYNSPLHF.

This chain connects TRBV27 to TRBJ2-1; TRBD1 matches at 7 bases. Germline V gives CDR1 MNHEY, CDR2 SMNVEV (reference sequence). The CDR3 spans 15 residues. The V and J ends lost 2 bases and 2 bases, in that order; junction bases with no gene match: 3. This CDR3 is CASSLTGTAYNEQFF. The DNA for the CDR3 is TGTGCCAGCAGTTTAACCGGGACAGCCTACAATGAGCAGTTCTTC.

The V and J genes are TRBV5-6 and TRBJ2-7, with D hard to call. This CDR3 region has 12 residues. The V end was cut by 0 bases, the J end by 4 bases, with 5 bases between. Germline CDR1 reads SGHDT; CDR2 reads YYEEEE. This CDR3 reads CASSLGGYEQYF. The CDR3 nucleotides read TGTGCCAGCAGCTTGGGGGGTTACGAGCAGTACTTC.

The chain recombines TRBV11-2 with TRBJ1-5; TRBD1 agrees at 7 bases. The junction had 7 bases not matched to a gene; V was cut back by 5 bases and J by 6 bases. CDR3 length: 14 amino acids. CDR1 is SGHAT, CDR2 FQNNGV, per germline. CDR3 DNA sequence: TGTGCCAGCAGCAGAGGGGGCATCAGTCAGCCCCAGCATTTT. It encodes CASSRGGISQPQHF. The full variable domain, rest sourced from reference TRBV11-2 and TRBJ1-5, is EAGVAQSPRYKIIEKRQSVAFWCNPISGHATLYWYQQILGQGPKLLIQFQNNGVVDDSQLPKDRFSAERLKGVDSTLKIQPAKLEDSAVYLCASSRGGISQPQHFGDGTRLSIL.

The chain carries TRBV7-9 and TRBJ2-4; no clear D gene. Trimming cost V 2 bases and J 5 bases, with 7 bases left between them. This CDR3 has 13 residues. The V gene's germline CDR1 is SEHNR and CDR2 FQNEAQ (reference sequence). The CDR3 protein is CASSLRLENIQYF. The CDR3 nucleotides are TGTGCCAGCAGCTTACGGTTAGAAAACATTCAGTACTTC.

The gene calls are TRBV27 and TRBJ2-3; 9 positions agree with TRBD2. CDR1 and CDR2 from the germline V gene are MNHEY and SMNVEV (reference sequence). This CDR3 contains 14 residues. V shed 5 bases, J shed 3 bases, and the junction held 3 bases outside the gene matches. The CDR3 loop reads CASSLAGRTDTQYF. In DNA, the CDR3 is TGTGCCAGCAGTCTAGCGGGGAGGACAGATACGCAGTATTTT.

The V call is TRBV7-9, the J call TRBJ2-7; 8 nucleotides align to TRBD1. V was clipped by 4 bases and J by 0 bases; unmatched bases: 11. Looked up from germline, CDR1 is SEHNR and CDR2 is FQNEAQ (reference sequence). The CDR3 spans 17 residues. The CDR3 nucleotides are TGTGCCAGCAGCTCGGGGCCCAGGACAGGGAGCTCCTACGAGCAGTACTTC. Amino acids: CASSSGPRTGSSYEQYF.

The chain recombines TRBV5-8 with TRBJ2-7; D gene unclear. The CDR3 has 12 amino acids. Germline V lookup: CDR1 SGHTS, CDR2 YDEGEE. V was pared by 3 bases and J by 3 bases, with 7 bases between. CDR3 nucleotides: TGTGCCAGCAGCTACGCGGTCTACGAGCAGTACTTC. Translated, it gives CASSYAVYEQYF.

The chain employs TRBV4-3 and TRBJ2-1; D possibly corresponds to TRBD1 (6 bases). Per germline, CDR1 LGHNA and CDR2 YSLEER. The CDR3 totals 15 residues. V lost 0 bases to trimming and J lost 4 bases, with 10 bases between them. Written as DNA, the CDR3 is TGCGCCAGCAGCCAAGAGGCGGACAGATACAATGAGCAGTTCTTC. Its protein product is CASSQEADRYNEQFF.

This clone has only a few counts. The chain employs TRBV9 and TRBJ1-1, with D unclear. Trimming removed 2 bases at V and 1 base at J, with 6 bases between. Germline lookup yields CDR1 SGDLS and CDR2 YYNGEE. The CDR3 extends over 13 amino acids. CDR3 sequence: CASSVGSNTEAFF. CDR3 nucleotides: TGTGCCAGCAGCGTCGGATCGAACACTGAAGCTTTCTTT.

This chain links TRBV19 with TRBJ2-2; tentatively, D is TRBD1 (5 bases). The V end lost 5 bases, the J end lost 8 bases, and 15 bases lay between the germline ends. Germline-derived CDR1 and CDR2 are LNHDA and SQIVND (reference sequence). This CDR3 has 14 residues. CDR3 region: CASSLGAPAGELFF. The CDR3 DNA follows: TGTGCCAGTAGTCTAGGGGCCCCAGCGGGGGAGCTGTTTTTT.

This rearrangement joins TRBV19 to TRBJ2-2; 9 bases are shared with TRBD1. Germline assignment: CDR1 LNHDA and CDR2 SQIVND (reference sequence). This CDR3 has 16 amino acids. V shed 4 bases and J 7 bases; nucleotides not matched to a gene: 10. CDR3 region: CASSTGTGKIIGELFF. As DNA, the CDR3 is TGTGCCAGTAGTACCGGGACAGGGAAGATTATCGGGGAGCTGTTTTTT.

The chain is built from TRBV23-1 and TRBJ1-2; TRBD1 might be the D (5 bases). TRBV23-1 is an ORF, with its function uncertain. There are 16 residues in the CDR3. V was shortened by 1 base and J by 3 bases, with 15 bases between the two germline ends. The CDR3 region has the DNA TGCGCCAGCAGTCAATATCTAGGCAGGGTGGACTATGGCTACACCTTC. It yields the protein CASSQYLGRVDYGYTF.

The rearrangement uses TRBV5-6 and TRBJ2-5; tentatively, D is TRBD2 (5 bases). The CDR3 loop spans 15 amino acids. V was cut by 4 bases and J by 0 bases, with 13 bases left in between. Germline V CDR1 and CDR2: SGHDT, YYEEEE. The CDR3 here is CASSPQADYQETQYF. As DNA, the CDR3 is TGTGCCAGCAGCCCCCAAGCGGACTACCAAGAGACCCAGTACTTC.

CDR3 in amino acids: CASGDPSYEQYF. The DNA of the CDR3 is TGCGCCAGCGGGGACCCGTCTTACGAGCAGTACTTC. V usage is TRBV10-2 and J usage is TRBJ2-7, with D possibly being TRBD1 or TRBD2 (5 bases each). The CDR3 loop spans 12 amino acids. Trimming took 8 bases from V and 4 from J, leaving 12 bases between them. Germline values: CDR1 WSHSY, CDR2 SAAADI.

The chain is built from TRBV28 and TRBJ2-1, with TRBD2 matching over 8 bases. The CDR3 contains 15 residues. V lost 6 bases, J lost 8 bases, and 12 bases stayed unmatched. In germline, CDR1 is MDHEN, CDR2 SYDVKM. CDR3 bases: TGTGCCAGCAGCCCCCTGACGGGAGGGCCCGATGAGCAGTTCTTC. Protein: CASSPLTGGPDEQFF.

The chain couples TRBV6-5 to TRBJ1-1; tentatively, D is TRBD1 (5 bases). Germline V gene sequence: CDR1 MNHEY, CDR2 SVGAGI. Deletions cut 0 bases from V and 1 base from J, with 12 bases between. The CDR3 totals 16 residues. The CDR3 DNA follows: TGTGCCAGCAGTTACTCGAGGGGACCGCCGAACACTGAAGCTTTCTTT. It translates to CASSYSRGPPNTEAFF.

This rearrangement joins TRBV7-2 to TRBJ2-7; 10 nucleotides align to TRBD2. Germline CDR1 reads SGHTA; CDR2 reads FQGNSA. With 3 bases clipped from V and 3 bases from J, the junction kept 2 bases outside the gene matches. The length of the CDR3 is 14 residues. CDR3 sequence (DNA): TGTGCCAGCAGCTTTACTAGCGGGGACTACGAGCAGTACTTC. Translated: CASSFTSGDYEQYF.

This chain uses TRBV7-8 with TRBJ2-7; 10 nucleotides match TRBD1. This CDR3 is 20 amino acids long. Germline V gives CDR1 SGHVS, CDR2 FQNEAQ. The J segment lost 3 bases and the V segment lost 5 bases, leaving 22 bases of the junction unmatched. CDR3 sequence: CASSAAIPHEGTGVFYEQYF. The CDR3 DNA reads as TGTGCCAGCAGCGCAGCAATCCCACACGAGGGGACAGGGGTTTTCTACGAGCAGTACTTC.

V usage is TRBV11-1 and J usage is TRBJ1-2; D possibly corresponds to TRBD1 (6 bases). The CDR3 totals 17 residues. Trimming shortened V by 2 bases and J by 7 bases, and 23 bases separated the two germline ends. From germline, CDR1 is SGHAT and CDR2 FQDESV (reference sequence). CDR3 DNA: TGTGCCAGCAGCTTACAAATCGGGTCGACAGGACATGGTGGCTACACCTTC. Residues: CASSLQIGSTGHGGYTF.

DNA for the CDR3: TGTGCCAGCAGCTTCCGGGTCCTCGACGAAGCTTTCTTT. Protein: CASSFRVLDEAFF. V gene TRBV5-5 combines with J gene TRBJ1-1, with D hard to call. Per the germline V gene, CDR1 is SGHKS and CDR2 is YYEKEE (reference sequence). The CDR3 length is 13 residues. V lost 2 bases, J lost 8 bases, and 13 bases lay in between.